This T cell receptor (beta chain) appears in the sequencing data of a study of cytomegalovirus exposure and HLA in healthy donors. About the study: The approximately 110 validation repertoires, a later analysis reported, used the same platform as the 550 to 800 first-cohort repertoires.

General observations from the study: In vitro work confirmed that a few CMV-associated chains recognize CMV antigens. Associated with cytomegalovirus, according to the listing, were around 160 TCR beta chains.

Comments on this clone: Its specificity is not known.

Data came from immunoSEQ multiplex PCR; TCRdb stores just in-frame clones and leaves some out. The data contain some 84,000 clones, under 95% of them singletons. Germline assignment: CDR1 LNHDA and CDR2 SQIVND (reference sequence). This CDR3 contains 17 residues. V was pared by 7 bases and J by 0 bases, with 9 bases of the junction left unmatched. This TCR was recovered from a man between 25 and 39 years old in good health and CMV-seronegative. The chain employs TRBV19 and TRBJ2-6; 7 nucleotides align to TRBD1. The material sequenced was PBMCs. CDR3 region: CASTRTGASSGANVLTF. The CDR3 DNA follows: TGTGCCAGTACCAGAACAGGGGCTAGCTCTGGGGCCAACGTCCTGACTTTC. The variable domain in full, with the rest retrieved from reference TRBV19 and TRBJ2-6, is DGGITQSPKYLFRKEGQNVTLSCEQNLNHDAMYWYRQDPGQGLRLIYYSQIVNDFQKGDIAEGYSVSREKKESFPLTVTSAQKNPTAFYLCASTRTGASSGANVLTFGAGSRLTVL.